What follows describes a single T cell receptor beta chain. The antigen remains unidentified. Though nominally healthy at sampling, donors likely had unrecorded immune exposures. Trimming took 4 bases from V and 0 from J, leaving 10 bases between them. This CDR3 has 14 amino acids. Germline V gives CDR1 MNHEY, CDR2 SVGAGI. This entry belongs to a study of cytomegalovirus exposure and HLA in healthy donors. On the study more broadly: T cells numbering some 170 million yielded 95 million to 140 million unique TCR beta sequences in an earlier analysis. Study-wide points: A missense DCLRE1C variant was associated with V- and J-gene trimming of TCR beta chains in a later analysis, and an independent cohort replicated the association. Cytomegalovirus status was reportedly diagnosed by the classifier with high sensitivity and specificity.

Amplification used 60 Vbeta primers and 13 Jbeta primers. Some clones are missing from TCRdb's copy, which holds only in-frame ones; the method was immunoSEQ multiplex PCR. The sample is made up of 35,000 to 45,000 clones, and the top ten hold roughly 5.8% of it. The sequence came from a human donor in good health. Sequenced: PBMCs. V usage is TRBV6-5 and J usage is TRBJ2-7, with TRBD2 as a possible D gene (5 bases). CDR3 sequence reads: CASSLDGISYEQYF. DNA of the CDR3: TGTGCCAGCAGTTTGGACGGGATCTCCTACGAGCAGTACTTC.